This T cell receptor beta chain originates from a study of Ad26.COV2.S vaccination and SARS-CoV-2 variants (dated by TCRdb to the early 2020s). About the study as a whole: Donors in the vaccine arm were drawn from COV1001, a phase I-IIa trial of Ad26.COV2.S in healthy adults that was multicentre, randomized, double-blind and placebo-controlled. Ad26.COV2.S was given intramuscularly at 5x10^10 or 1x10^11 viral particles, as a single shot or as two shots 56 days apart. The specificity and breadth of SARS-CoV-2-reactive T cell receptors after Ad26.COV2.S vaccination were assessed by TCRbeta repertoire sequencing. The TCR-sequenced set comprised about 30 samples: approximately 19 Ad26.COV2.S vaccine recipients, 5 placebo recipients and 8 SARS-CoV-2 convalescent individuals. Participants in the trial were split at random into five groups of five each, receiving low-dose or high-dose Ad26.COV2.S once or twice, or else placebo on both occasions. Investigators remained blinded to trial group allocation during experiments and outcome assessment.

V is pared back by 6 bases and J by 0 bases, with 17 bases lying between the germline termini. For CDR1 and CDR2, the germline V gene lists ENHRY and SYGVKD. CDR3 length: 16 amino acids, cysteine to phenylalanine. Only the CDR3 DNA is retained, 48 bases long and in frame from the first base. Overall results and qualifications from the work: The study was not powered for comparison of responses between vaccine doses or regimens. Higher spike-specific TCR breadth was observed in Ad26.COV2.S recipients than in placebo recipients (P = 0.0014). After vaccination, substantial breadth of spike-specific CD8+ and CD4+ T cell responses was reported. Non-spike TCR breadth was comparable between vaccine and placebo recipients, consistent with the vaccine containing only spike. According to the authors, total T cell responses may have been underestimated by the TCR breadth and depth analyses.

This sample's treatment or condition label indicates: some 20 received Ad26.COV2.S at low or high dose, single or two shots; about 5 received placebo; per-sample allocation not given. For vaccine and placebo recipients, repertoires were sequenced using samples collected on day 63 after the first injection. Between 29 July and 7 August 2020, Cohort 1b enrolled about two dozen adults aged 18-55 years at one site in Boston, USA. Ad26.COV2.S was a replication-incompetent adenovirus type 26 vector that expressed a prefusion-stabilized SARS-CoV-2 spike protein derived from the original Wuhan strain. The immunoSEQ Assay was the method used to sequence TCRbeta CDR3 regions. After extraction, genomic DNA underwent amplification by bias-controlled multiplex PCR, followed by high-throughput sequencing. In the original analysis: To quantify the absolute abundance of every unique TCRbeta CDR3 region, sequences were collapsed and filtered. T cell fraction was estimated by normalization of TCRbeta template counts to usable DNA, with usable DNA being measured through amplification of reference genes present in all nucleated cells. Repertoire TCRs were annotated as SARS-CoV-2-specific by exact matching of V gene, CDR3 amino acid sequence and J gene to a known reactive TCR set. The reference SARS-CoV-2 TCR set was obtained from MIRA and was filtered for enrichment in COVID-19-positive ImmuneCODE repertoires, whereby public or cross-reactive TCRs were removed. Using the MIRA antigens, annotated TCRs were further analysed by specific ORF or by position within an ORF. Breadth was defined as annotated unique rearrangements over total unique productive rearrangements; depth was the summed frequency of those rearrangements. Two-sided Wilcoxon rank-sum tests were used to compare TCR breadth between groups. TCRdb took this table from immuneACCESS and kept in-frame rearrangements with V and J called. Such tables lack part of the clones; where checked against another copy, unresolved V genes explain under half of the gap, and the rest is unexplained. V, J and clone size derive from that table, while D and trimming were established from the DNA sequence. Present in this sample are approximately 350,000 clones, about four fifths of which were seen just once. About 7.4% of the sample lies in the top ten.

As for this clone: Its antigen has not been determined. Base qualities are not recorded, but no much larger clone differs from it by a single base.

The source is a person aged 18-60 years who received the Ad26.COV2.S COVID-19 vaccine or a placebo. Recombination joined TRBV10-3 with TRBJ1-1; TRBD1 might be the D gene, on 6 matching bases. The sequenced sample was peripheral blood, obtained in a trial of Ad26.COV2.S vaccine versus placebo. The nucleotide sequence is given as TGTGCCATCAGCGTGGGGGCAGGGGTTGTGAACACTGAAGCTTTCTTT. This translates into CAISVGAGVVNTEAFF.